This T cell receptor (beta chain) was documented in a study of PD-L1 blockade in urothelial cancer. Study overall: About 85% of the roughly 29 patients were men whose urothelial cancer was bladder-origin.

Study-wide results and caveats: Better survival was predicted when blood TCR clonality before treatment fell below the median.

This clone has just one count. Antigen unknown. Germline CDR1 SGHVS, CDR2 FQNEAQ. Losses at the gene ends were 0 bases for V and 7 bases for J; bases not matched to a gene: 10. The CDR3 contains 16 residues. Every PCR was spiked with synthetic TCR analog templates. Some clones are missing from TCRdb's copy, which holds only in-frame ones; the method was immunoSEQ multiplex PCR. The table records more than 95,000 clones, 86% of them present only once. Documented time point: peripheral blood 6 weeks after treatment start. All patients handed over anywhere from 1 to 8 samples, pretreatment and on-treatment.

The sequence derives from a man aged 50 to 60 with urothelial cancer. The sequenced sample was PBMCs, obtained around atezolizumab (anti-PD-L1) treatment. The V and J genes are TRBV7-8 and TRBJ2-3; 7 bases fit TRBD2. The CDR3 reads CASSLAAGGRGNTQYF. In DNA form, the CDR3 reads TGTGCCAGCAGCTTAGCGGCGGGTGGGAGGGGCAATACGCAGTATTTT. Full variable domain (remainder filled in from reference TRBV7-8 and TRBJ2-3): GAGVSQSPRYKVAKRGQDVALRCDPISGHVSLFWYQQALGQGPEFLTYFQNEAQLDKSGLPSDRFFAERPEGSVSTLKIQRTQQEDSAVYLCASSLAAGGRGNTQYFGPGTRLTVL.